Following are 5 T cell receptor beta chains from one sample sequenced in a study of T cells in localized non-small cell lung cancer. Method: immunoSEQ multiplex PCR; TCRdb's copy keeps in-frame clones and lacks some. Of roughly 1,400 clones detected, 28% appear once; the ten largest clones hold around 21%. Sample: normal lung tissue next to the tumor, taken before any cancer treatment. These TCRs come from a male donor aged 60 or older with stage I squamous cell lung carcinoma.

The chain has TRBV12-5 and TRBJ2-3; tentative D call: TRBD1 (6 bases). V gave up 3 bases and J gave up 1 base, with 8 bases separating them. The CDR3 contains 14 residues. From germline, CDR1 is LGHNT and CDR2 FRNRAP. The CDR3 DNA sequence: TGTGCTAGTGGTTTTGGGGGCGGCACAGATACGCAGTATTTT. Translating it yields CASGFGGGTDTQYF.

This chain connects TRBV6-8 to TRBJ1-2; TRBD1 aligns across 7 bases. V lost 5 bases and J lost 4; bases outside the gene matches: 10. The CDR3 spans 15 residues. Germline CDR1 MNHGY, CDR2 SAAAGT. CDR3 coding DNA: TGTGCCAGCAGTGACACAGGACAGGCGCTCTATGGCTACACCTTC. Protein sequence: CASSDTGQALYGYTF.

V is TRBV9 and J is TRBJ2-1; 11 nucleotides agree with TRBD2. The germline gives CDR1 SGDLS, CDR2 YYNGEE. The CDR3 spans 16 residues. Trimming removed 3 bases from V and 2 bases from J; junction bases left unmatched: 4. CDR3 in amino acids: CASSGLAGLAYNEQFF. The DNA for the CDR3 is TGTGCCAGCAGCGGACTAGCGGGATTGGCCTACAATGAGCAGTTCTTC.

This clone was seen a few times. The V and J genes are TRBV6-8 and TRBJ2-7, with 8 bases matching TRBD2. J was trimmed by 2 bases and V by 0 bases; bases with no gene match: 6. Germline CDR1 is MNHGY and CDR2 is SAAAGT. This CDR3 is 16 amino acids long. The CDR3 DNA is TGTGCCAGCAGTTACTCCAGCGGGAGAGGGGCCTACGAGCAGTACGTC. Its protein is CASSYSSGRGAYEQYV.

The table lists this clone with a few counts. DNA of the CDR3: TGTGCCAGCAGTAACCCGGGGGGGAGAGCCTACAATGAGCAGTTCTTC. Its protein product is CASSNPGGRAYNEQFF. This sequence joins TRBV2 and TRBJ2-1, with TRBD2 matching over 8 bases. From germline, CDR1 is SNHLY and CDR2 FYNNEI. This CDR3 has 16 amino acids. After removal of 5 bases from V and 2 bases from J, the junction contained 8 bases not matched to a gene.